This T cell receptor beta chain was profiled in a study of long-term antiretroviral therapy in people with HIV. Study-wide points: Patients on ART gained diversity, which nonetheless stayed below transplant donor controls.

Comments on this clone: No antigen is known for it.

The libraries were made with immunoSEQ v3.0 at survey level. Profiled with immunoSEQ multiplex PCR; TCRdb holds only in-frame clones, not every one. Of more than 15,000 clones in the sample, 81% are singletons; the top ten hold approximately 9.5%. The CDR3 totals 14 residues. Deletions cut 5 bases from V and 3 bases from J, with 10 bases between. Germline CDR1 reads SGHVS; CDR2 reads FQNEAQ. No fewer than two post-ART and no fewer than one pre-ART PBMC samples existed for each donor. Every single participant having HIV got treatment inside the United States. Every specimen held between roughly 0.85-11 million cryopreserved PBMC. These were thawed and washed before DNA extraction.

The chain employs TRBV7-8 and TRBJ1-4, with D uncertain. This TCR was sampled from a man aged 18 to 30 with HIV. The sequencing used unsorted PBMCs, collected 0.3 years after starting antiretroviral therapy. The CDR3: CASSISAANEKLFF. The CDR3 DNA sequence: TGTGCCAGCAGCATATCCGCGGCTAATGAAAAACTGTTTTTT.